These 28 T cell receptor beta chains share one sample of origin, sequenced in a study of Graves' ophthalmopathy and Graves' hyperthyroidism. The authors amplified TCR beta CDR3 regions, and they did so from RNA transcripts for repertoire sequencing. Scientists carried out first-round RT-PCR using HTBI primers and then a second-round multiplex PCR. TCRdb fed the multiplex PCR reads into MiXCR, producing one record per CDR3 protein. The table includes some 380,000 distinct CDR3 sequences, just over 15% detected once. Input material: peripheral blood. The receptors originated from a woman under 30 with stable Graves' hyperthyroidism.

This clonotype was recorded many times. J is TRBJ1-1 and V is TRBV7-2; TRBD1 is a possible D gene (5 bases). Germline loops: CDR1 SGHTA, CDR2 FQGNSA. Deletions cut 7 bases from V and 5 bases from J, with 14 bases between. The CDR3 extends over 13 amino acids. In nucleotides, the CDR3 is TGTGCCAGCATTCAAAGGGGCCTTACTGAAGCTTTCTTT. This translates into CASIQRGLTEAFF. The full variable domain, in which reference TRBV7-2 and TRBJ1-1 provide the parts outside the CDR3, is GAGVSQSPSNKVTEKGKDVELRCDPISGHTALYWYRQSLGQGLEFLIYFQGNSAPDKSGLPSDRFSAERTGGSVSTLTIQRTQQEDSAVYLCASIQRGLTEAFFGQGTRLTVV.

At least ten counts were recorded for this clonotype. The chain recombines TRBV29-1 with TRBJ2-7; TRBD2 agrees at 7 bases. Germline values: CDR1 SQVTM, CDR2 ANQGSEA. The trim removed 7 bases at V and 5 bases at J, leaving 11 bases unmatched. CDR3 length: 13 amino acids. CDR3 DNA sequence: TGCAGCGCTCTTGGGGGGGTAGGCAACGAGCAGTACTTC. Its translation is CSALGGVGNEQYF.

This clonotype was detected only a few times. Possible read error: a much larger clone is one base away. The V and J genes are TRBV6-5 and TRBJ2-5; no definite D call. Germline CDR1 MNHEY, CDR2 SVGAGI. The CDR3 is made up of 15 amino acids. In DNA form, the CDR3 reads TGTGCCAGCAGTTACTCAGGGCTGATTAAAGAGGCCCAGTACTTC. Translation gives CASSYSGLIKEAQYF.

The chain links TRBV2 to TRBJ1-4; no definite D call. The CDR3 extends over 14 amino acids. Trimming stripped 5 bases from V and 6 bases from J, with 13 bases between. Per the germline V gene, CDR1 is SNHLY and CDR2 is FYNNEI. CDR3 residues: CASSYNGLDEKLFF. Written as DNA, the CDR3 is TGTGCCAGCAGTTACAACGGGTTGGATGAAAAACTGTTTTTT.

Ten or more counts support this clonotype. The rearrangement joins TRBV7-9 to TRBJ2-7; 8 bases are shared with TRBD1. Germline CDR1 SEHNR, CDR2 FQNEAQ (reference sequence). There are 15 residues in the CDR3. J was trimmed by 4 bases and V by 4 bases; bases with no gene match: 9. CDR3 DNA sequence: TGTGCCAGCAGCTCTGGACAGGGTGTGCGGTACGAGCAGTACTTC. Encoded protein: CASSSGQGVRYEQYF.

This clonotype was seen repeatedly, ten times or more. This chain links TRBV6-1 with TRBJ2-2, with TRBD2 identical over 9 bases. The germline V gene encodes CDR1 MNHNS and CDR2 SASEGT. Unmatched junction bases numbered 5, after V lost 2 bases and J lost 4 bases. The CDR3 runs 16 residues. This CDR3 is CASSEPGGGGTGELFF. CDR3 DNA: TGTGCCAGCAGTGAACCGGGCGGGGGGGGCACCGGGGAGCTGTTTTTT.

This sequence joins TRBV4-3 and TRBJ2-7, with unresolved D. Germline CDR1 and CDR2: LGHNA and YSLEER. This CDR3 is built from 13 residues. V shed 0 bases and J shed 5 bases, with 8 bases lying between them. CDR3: CASSQEPINEQYF. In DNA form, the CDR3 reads TGCGCCAGCAGCCAAGAACCCATCAACGAGCAGTACTTC.

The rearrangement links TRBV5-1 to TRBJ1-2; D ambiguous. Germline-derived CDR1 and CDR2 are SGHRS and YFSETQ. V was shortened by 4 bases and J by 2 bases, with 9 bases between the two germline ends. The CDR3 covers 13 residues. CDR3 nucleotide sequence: TGCGCCAGCAGCATTGAACAGAACTATGGCTACACCTTC. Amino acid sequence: CASSIEQNYGYTF.

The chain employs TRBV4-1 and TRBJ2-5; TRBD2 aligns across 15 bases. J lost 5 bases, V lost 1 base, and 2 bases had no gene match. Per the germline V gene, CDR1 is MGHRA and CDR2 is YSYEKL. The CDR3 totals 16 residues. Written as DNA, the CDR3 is TGCGCCAGCAGCCAAGGGACTAGCGGGGGGGGGGAGACCCAGTACTTC. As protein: CASSQGTSGGGETQYF.

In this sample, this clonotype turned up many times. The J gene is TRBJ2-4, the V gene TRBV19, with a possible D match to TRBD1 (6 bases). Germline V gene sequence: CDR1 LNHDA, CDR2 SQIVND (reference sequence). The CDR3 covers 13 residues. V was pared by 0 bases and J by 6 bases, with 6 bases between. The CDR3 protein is CASSIEQGNIQYF. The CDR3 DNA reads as TGTGCCAGTAGTATAGAACAGGGAAACATTCAGTACTTC.

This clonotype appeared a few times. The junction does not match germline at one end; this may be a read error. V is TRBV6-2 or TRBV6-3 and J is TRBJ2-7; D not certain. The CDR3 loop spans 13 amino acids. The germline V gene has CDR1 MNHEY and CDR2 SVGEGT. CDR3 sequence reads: CATLGIEFYDQYF. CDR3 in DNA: TGTGCCACCTTAGGGATAGAATTCTACGATCAGTACTTC.

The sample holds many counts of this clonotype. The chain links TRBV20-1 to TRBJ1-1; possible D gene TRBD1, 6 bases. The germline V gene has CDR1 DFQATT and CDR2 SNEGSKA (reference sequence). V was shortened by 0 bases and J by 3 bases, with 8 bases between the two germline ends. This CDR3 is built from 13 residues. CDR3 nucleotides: TGCAGTGCTAGAGAAACAGGGTACACTGAAGCTTTCTTT. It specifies CSARETGYTEAFF.

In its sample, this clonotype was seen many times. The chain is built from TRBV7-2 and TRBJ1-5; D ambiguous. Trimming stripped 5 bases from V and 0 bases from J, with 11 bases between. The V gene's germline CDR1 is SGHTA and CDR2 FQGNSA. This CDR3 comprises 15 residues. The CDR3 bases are TGTGCCAGCAGCGTCGGACTTCCTAGCAATCAGCCCCAGCATTTT. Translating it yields CASSVGLPSNQPQHF.

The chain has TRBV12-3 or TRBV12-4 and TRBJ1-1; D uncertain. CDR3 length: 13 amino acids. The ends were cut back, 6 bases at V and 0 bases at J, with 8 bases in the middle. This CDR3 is CASRRVLNTEAFF. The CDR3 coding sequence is TGTGCCAGCAGGCGGGTCTTGAACACTGAAGCTTTCTTT.

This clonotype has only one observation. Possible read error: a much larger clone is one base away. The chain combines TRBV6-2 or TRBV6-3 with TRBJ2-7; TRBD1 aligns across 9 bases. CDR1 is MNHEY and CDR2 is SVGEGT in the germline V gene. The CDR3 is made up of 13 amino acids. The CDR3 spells CVSTRTGAYEQYF. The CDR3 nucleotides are TGTGTCAGCACAAGGACAGGGGCGTACGAGCAGTACTTC.

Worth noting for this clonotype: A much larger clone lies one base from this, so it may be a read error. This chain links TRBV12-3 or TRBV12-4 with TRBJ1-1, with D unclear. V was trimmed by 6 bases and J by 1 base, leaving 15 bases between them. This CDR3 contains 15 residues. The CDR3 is CASRRREEANTEAFF. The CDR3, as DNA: TGTGCCAGCAGGAGAAGGGAGGAAGCGAACACTGAAGCTTTCTTT.

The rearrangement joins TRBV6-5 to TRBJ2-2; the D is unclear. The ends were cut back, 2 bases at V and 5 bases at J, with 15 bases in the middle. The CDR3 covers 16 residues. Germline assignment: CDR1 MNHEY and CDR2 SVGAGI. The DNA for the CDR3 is TGTGCCAGCAGTTACGCCGGGCCGTATTCAACCGGGGAGCTGTTTTTT. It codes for CASSYAGPYSTGELFF.

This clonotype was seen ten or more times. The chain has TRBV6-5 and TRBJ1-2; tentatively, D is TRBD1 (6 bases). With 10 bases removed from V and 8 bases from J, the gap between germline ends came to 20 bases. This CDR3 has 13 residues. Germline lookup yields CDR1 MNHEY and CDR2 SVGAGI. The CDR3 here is CANRPGTSTGYTF. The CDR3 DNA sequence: TGTGCCAACAGGCCCGGGACATCTACCGGCTACACCTTC.

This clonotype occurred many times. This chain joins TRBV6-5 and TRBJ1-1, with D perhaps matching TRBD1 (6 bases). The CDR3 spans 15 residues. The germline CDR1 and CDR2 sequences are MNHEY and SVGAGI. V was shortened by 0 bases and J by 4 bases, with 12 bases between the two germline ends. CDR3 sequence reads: CASSYSRDRLTEAFF. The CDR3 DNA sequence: TGTGCCAGCAGTTACTCGAGAGACAGGCTCACTGAAGCTTTCTTT.

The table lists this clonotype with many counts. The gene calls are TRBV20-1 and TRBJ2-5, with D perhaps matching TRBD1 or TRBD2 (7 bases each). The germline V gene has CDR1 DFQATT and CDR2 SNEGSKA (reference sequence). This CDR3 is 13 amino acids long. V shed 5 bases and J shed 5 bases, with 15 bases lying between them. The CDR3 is CSASRGGDETQYF. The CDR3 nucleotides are TGCAGTGCTTCCAGGGGGGGAGATGAGACCCAGTACTTC.

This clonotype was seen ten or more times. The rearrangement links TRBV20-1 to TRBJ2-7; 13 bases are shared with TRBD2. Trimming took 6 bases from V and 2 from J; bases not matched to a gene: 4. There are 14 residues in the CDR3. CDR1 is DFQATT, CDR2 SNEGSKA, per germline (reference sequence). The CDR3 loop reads CSASGLAGAYEQYF. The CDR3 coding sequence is TGCAGTGCCTCTGGACTAGCGGGGGCCTACGAGCAGTACTTC.

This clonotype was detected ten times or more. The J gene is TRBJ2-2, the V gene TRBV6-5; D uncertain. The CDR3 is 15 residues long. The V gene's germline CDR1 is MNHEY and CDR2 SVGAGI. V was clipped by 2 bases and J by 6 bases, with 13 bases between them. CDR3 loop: CASSYGVLRSGELFF. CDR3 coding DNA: TGTGCCAGCAGTTACGGGGTACTCAGGTCCGGGGAGCTGTTTTTT.

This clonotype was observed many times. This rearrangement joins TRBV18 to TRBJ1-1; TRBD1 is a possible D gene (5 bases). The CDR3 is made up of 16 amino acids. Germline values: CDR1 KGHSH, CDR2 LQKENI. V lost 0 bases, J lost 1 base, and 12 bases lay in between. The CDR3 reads CASSPPGVNRNTEAFF. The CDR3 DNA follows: TGTGCCAGCTCACCACCAGGGGTCAATCGGAACACTGAAGCTTTCTTT.

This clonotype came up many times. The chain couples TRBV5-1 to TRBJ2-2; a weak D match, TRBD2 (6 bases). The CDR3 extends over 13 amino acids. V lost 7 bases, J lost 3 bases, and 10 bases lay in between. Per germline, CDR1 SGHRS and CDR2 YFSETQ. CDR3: CASGGIDTGELFF. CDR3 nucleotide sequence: TGCGCCAGCGGAGGGATCGACACCGGGGAGCTGTTTTTT.

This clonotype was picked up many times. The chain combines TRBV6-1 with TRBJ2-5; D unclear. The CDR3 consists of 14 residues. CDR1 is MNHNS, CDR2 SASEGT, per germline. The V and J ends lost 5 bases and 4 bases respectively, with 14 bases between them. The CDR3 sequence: CASSLAGVAETQYF. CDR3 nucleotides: TGTGCCAGCAGTCTCGCTGGAGTGGCAGAGACCCAGTACTTC.

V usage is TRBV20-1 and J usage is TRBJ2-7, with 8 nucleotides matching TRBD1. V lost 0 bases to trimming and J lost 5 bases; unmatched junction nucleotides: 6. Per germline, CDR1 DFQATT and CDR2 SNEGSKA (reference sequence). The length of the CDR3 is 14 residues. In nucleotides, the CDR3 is TGCAGTGCTAGAGACGGACAGGGACTCGACGAGCAGTACTTC. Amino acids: CSARDGQGLDEQYF.

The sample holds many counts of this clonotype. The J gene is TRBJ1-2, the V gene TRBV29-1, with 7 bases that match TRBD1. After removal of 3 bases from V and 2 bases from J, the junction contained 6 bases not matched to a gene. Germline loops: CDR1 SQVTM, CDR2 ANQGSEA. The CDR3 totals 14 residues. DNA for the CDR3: TGCAGCGTTGATACGGGACAGCAGAACTATGGCTACACCTTC. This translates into CSVDTGQQNYGYTF.

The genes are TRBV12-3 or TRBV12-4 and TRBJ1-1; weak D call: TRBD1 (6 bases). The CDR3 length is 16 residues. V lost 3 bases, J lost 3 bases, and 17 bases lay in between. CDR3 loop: CASSLIGGTPHTEAFF. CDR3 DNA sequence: TGTGCCAGCAGTTTGATCGGGGGCACCCCACACACTGAAGCTTTCTTT.